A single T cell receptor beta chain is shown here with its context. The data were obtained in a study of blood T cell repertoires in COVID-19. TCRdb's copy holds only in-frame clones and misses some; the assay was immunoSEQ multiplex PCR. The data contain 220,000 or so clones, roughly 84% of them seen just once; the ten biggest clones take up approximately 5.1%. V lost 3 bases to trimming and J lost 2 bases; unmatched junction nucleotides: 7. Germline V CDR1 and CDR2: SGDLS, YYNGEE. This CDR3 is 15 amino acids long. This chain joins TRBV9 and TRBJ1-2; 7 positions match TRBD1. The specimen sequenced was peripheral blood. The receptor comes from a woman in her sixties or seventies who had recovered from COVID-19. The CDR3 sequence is CASSEGAGGNYGYTF. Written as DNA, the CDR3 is TGTGCCAGCAGCGAGGGGGCGGGCGGAAACTATGGCTACACCTTC.